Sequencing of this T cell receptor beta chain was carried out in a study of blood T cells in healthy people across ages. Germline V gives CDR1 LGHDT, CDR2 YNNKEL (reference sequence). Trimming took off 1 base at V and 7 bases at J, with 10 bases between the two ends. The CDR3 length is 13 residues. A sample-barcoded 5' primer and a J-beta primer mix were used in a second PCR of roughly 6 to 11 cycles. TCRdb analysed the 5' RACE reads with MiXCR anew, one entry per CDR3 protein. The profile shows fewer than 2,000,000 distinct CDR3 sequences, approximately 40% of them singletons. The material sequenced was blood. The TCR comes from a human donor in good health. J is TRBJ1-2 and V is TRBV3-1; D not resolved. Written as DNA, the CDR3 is TGTGCCAGCAGCCAAGTCGGCCTGAGTGGCTACACCTTC. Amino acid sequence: CASSQVGLSGYTF.